The present TCR beta chain was sequenced within a study of shared clonotypes between healthy human individuals. Study-wide findings and caveats: With a few donors compared, roughly 5% of naive CD4 clonotypes were shared.

Libraries were prepared by immunoSEQ multiplex PCR; TCRdb keeps only in-frame clonotypes and omits some of them. The sample includes some 2,400,000 clones, approximately 94% of them seen just once. Every donor was a Caucasian adult from Nashville, Tennessee. A remark on this clone: Its antigen is not known.

Germline V gene lookup returns CDR1 SGHVS and CDR2 FQNEAQ. Trimming pared 2 bases from V and 8 bases from J, leaving 21 bases between. The CDR3 consists of 16 residues. This sequence was found in a man between 18 and 29 years old in good health. The material sequenced was naive CD4+ T cells sorted from blood. The sample's subset: CD45RA+ positively selected. The chain recombines TRBV7-8 with TRBJ1-2; D unresolved. The CDR3 spells CASSLKVQILGGGYTF. The CDR3 bases are TGTGCCAGCAGCTTAAAGGTGCAGATTCTAGGAGGAGGCTACACCTTC.